These T cell receptor beta chains were read from a single sample in a study of molecular identifiers for immune sequencing clone quantification. TCRdb used MiXCR to reprocess the PCR reads, holding one entry per CDR3 protein. The sample lists about half a million distinct CDR3 sequences, 20% to 25% seen once, with approximately 0.8% in the top ten. The sequenced sample consisted of naive CD8+ T cells from blood, with Jurkat cell RNA spiked in. The source of these receptors is a human donor in good health. Some libraries in this study had Jurkat cell RNA spiked in. Both conserved end residues are part of each CDR3. The D gene is left open where the match is weak. Only part of the rows carry a size: once, few, many, or a class if the clone is expanded.

j_call: TRBJ1-6; d_call: .; v_call: TRBV5-6; clone_size: few; cdr3_nt: TGTGCCAGCAATAACATCGCGCTCCGATTGTCACCCCTCCACTTT; cdr3_aa: CASNNIALRLSPLHF
j_call: TRBJ2-6; d_call: .; v_call: TRBV7-2; clone_size: many; cdr3_nt: TGTGCCAGCAGCGTCCAACAGGGCGTCCTGACTTTC; cdr3_aa: CASSVQQGVLTF
j_call: TRBJ2-5; d_call: .; v_call: TRBV4-3; clone_size: many; cdr3_nt: TGCGCCAGCAGCCAAGATCGGGCCAGCCAAGAGACCCAGTACTTC; cdr3_aa: CASSQDRASQETQYF
j_call: TRBJ2-7; d_call: TRBD2; v_call: TRBV27; clone_size: few; cdr3_nt: TGTGCCAGCAGTTTAGAAAAGGCGGGAGGTCCCTACGAGCAGTACTTC; cdr3_aa: CASSLEKAGGPYEQYF
j_call: TRBJ2-3; d_call: TRBD1; v_call: TRBV7-2; clone_size: many; cdr3_nt: TGTGCCAGCAGCCTGACGACAGGGGGCTTATCAGATACGCAGTATTTT; cdr3_aa: CASSLTTGGLSDTQYF
j_call: TRBJ2-1; d_call: .; v_call: TRBV28; clone_size: .; cdr3_nt: TGTGCCAGCAGTTTAAAAGGGAGCGGGACAAGCTCCTACAATGAGCAGTTCTTC; cdr3_aa: CASSLKGSGTSSYNEQFF
j_call: TRBJ2-2; d_call: TRBD1; v_call: TRBV29-1; clone_size: many; cdr3_nt: TGCAGCGTTGAAGTTGTGCAGGACAGGGGGTTCATTGCCGGGGAGCTGTTTTTT; cdr3_aa: CSVEVVQDRGFIAGELFF
j_call: TRBJ1-4; d_call: TRBD1; v_call: TRBV7-9; clone_size: many; cdr3_nt: TGTGCCAGCAGCTTAACGGGACAGGGGAATGAAAAACTGTTTTTT; cdr3_aa: CASSLTGQGNEKLFF
j_call: TRBJ1-5; d_call: .; v_call: TRBV19; clone_size: .; cdr3_nt: TGTGCCAGTAGTTTGACAGAGTATAGCAATCAGCCCCAGCATTTT; cdr3_aa: CASSLTEYSNQPQHF
j_call: TRBJ1-2; d_call: TRBD1; v_call: TRBV7-9; clone_size: .; cdr3_nt: TGTGCCAGCAGCAGGACAGGGGGCGATGGCTACACCTTC; cdr3_aa: CASSRTGGDGYTF
j_call: TRBJ2-7; d_call: .; v_call: TRBV9; clone_size: few; cdr3_nt: TGTGCCAGCAGCGATAGAGGAGACGAGCAGTACTTC; cdr3_aa: CASSDRGDEQYF
j_call: TRBJ1-2; d_call: TRBD1; v_call: TRBV28; clone_size: .; cdr3_nt: TGTGCCAGCAGTACCGGGACAGACGATTACTATGGCTACACCTTC; cdr3_aa: CASSTGTDDYYGYTF